This T cell receptor beta chain was captured by sequencing in a study of identical twins. Healthy Caucasians alone served as donors. With template switching, a universal primer site was added, and the cDNA carried unique molecular identifiers. TCRdb called the 5' RACE reads again in MiXCR, with one record for every CDR3 protein. The sample records 650,000 to 800,000 distinct CDR3 sequences, 8.6% being singletons. Deletions cut 7 bases from V and 2 bases from J, with 11 bases between. The germline V gene encodes CDR1 SGHRS and CDR2 YFSETQ. The CDR3 consists of 13 residues. This clonotype showed up just a few times. These data are also associated with another study on yellow fever vaccine responses in identical twins. From that second work: Twins reportedly appeared to share part of their vaccine T cell response while keeping part individual.

This TCR was recovered from a woman younger than 30 in good health. The chain has TRBV5-1 and TRBJ2-3, with a weak D call TRBD2 (5 bases). The sequencing sample was made of PBMCs. The CDR3 coding sequence is TGCGCCAGCTCTATAGCGCCCACAGATACGCAGTATTTT. Translating gives CASSIAPTDTQYF.